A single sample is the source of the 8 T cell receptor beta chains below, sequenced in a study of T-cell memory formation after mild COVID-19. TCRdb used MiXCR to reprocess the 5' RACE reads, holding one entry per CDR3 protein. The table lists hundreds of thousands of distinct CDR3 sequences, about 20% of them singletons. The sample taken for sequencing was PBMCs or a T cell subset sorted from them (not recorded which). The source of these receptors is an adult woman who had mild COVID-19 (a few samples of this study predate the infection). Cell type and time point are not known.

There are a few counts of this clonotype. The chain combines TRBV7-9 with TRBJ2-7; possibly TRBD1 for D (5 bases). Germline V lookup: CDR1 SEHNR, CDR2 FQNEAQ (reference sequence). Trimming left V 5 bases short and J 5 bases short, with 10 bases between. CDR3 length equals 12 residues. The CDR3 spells CASSPGLDEQYF. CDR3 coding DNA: TGTGCCAGCAGCCCAGGGTTGGACGAGCAGTACTTC.

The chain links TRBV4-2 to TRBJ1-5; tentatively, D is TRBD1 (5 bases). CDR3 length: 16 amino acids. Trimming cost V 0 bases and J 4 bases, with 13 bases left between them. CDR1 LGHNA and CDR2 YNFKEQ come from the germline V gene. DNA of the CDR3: TGTGCCAGCAGCCAAGATGGCACAGGCAGTAATCAGCCCCAGCATTTT. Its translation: CASSQDGTGSNQPQHF.

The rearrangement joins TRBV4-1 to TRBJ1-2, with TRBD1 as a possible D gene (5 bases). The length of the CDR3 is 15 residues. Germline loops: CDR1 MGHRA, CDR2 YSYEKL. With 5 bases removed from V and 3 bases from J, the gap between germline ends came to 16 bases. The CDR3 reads CASSNRTGDHYGYTF. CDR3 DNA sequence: TGCGCCAGCAGCAATCGCACGGGGGACCACTATGGCTACACCTTC.

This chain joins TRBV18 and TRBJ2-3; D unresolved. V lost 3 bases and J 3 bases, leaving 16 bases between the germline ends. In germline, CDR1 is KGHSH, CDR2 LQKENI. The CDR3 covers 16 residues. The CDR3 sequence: CASSPPGWRETDTQYF. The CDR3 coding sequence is TGTGCCAGCTCACCCCCCGGTTGGCGCGAGACAGATACGCAGTATTTT.

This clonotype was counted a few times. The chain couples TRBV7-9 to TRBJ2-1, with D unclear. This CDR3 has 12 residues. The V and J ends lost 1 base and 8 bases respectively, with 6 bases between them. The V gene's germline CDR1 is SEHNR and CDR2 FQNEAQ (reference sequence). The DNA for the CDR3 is TGTGCCAGCAGCTTAGTAGGGCATGAGCAGTTCTTC. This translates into CASSLVGHEQFF.

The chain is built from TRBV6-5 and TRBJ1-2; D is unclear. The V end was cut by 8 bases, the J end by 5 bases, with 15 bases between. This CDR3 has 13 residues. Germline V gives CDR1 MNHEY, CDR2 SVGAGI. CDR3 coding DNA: TGTGCCAGCTCTCGGACGGCACAGTATGGCTACACCTTC. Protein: CASSRTAQYGYTF.

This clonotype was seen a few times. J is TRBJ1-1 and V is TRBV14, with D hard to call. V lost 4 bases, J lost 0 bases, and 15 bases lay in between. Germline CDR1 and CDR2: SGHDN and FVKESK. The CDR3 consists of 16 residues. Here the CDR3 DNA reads TGTGCCAGCAGCCCCTCGCTACTACTTATGAACACTGAAGCTTTCTTT. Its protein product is CASSPSLLLMNTEAFF.

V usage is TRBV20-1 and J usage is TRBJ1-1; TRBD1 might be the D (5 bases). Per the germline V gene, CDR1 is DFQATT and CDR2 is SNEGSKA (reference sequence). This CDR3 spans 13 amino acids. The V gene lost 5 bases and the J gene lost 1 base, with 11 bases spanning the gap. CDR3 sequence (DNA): TGCAGTGCTTCTCCCGACAGGAACACTGAAGCTTTCTTT. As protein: CSASPDRNTEAFF.